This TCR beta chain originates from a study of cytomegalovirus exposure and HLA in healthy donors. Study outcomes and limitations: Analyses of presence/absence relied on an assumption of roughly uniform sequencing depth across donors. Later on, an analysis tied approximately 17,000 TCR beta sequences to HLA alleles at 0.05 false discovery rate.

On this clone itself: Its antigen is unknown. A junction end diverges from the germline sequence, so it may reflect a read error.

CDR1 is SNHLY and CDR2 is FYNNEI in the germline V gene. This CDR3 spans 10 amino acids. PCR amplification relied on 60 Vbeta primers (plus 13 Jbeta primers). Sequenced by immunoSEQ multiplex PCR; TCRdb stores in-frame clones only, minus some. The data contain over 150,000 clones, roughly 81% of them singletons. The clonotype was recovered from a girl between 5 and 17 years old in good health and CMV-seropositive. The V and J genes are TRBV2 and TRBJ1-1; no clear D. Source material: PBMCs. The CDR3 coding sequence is TGTGCCAGCAGTGTCCTCGGACTGTCATTT. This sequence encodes CASSVLGLSF.